This is a list of T cell receptor beta chains from one sample in a study of CD8 T cells in ankylosing spondylitis. MiXCR was run by TCRdb on the 5' RACE reads, yielding one entry per CDR3 protein. The sample consists of some 270,000 distinct CDR3 sequences, 15% to 20% of them appearing once. Material for sequencing was blood, either unsorted or a sorted T cell fraction (not recorded which). The receptors here all came from a male donor with ankylosing spondylitis or in good health (not recorded which). The conserved cysteine and the conserved F or W are not part of the CDR3 here.

j_gene: TRBJ2-1
v_gene: TRBV12-3/TRBV12-4
CDR3aa: ASSSSAGIPYNEQF

j_gene: TRBJ2-1
v_gene: TRBV5-6
CDR3aa: ASSLGVGEQF

j_gene: TRBJ1-1
v_gene: TRBV6-2/TRBV6-3
CDR3aa: ASSFQENTEAF

j_gene: TRBJ2-1
v_gene: TRBV15
CDR3aa: ATSTFSPRENYNEQF

j_gene: TRBJ2-7
v_gene: TRBV20-1
CDR3aa: SAPSAGWTYEQY

j_gene: TRBJ2-2
v_gene: TRBV7-6
CDR3aa: ASSRGLAGEIGELF

j_gene: TRBJ2-2
v_gene: TRBV7-8
CDR3aa: ASSLALEREFTGELF

j_gene: TRBJ2-1
v_gene: TRBV29-1
CDR3aa: SVRAGGQF

j_gene: TRBJ2-7
v_gene: TRBV20-1
CDR3aa: SARDLAANYEQY

j_gene: TRBJ2-1
v_gene: TRBV4-3
CDR3aa: ASSQERDSYNEQF

j_gene: TRBJ2-2
v_gene: TRBV12-3/TRBV12-4
CDR3aa: ASSRRQANTGELF

j_gene: TRBJ1-1
v_gene: TRBV6-1
CDR3aa: ASRFDGTANTEAF

j_gene: TRBJ2-1
v_gene: TRBV10-3
CDR3aa: AISGGGSPYNEQF

j_gene: TRBJ1-4
v_gene: TRBV27
CDR3aa: ASPPGQGLSNEKLF

j_gene: TRBJ1-3
v_gene: TRBV3-1
CDR3aa: ASSQDGGGSGNTIY

j_gene: TRBJ1-4
v_gene: TRBV3-1
CDR3aa: ASSHTFRGVNEKLF

j_gene: TRBJ2-1
v_gene: TRBV14
CDR3aa: ASSPDVVLYNEQF

j_gene: TRBJ2-1
v_gene: TRBV29-1
CDR3aa: SVEDWTSGNYNEQF

j_gene: TRBJ2-7
v_gene: TRBV3-1
CDR3aa: ASSSPRDGVYEQH

j_gene: TRBJ2-1
v_gene: TRBV11-2
CDR3aa: ASSQQHHNEQF

j_gene: TRBJ1-5
v_gene: TRBV21-1
CDR3aa: ASSSQPGGHNQPQH

j_gene: TRBJ2-6
v_gene: TRBV6-5
CDR3aa: ASSYRGGANVLT

j_gene: TRBJ2-3
v_gene: TRBV18
CDR3aa: ASSPPLGDPTDTQY

j_gene: TRBJ2-1
v_gene: TRBV4-1
CDR3aa: ASSPRQGENEQF

j_gene: TRBJ2-5
v_gene: TRBV7-2
CDR3aa: ASSSREGGALETQY

j_gene: TRBJ1-6
v_gene: TRBV9
CDR3aa: ASSEGTEGAPLH

j_gene: TRBJ2-3
v_gene: TRBV9
CDR3aa: ASSADILQTTDTQY

j_gene: TRBJ2-1
v_gene: TRBV9
CDR3aa: ASSISGGSYNEQF

j_gene: TRBJ2-1
v_gene: TRBV12-5
CDR3aa: ASGSGREVNEQF

j_gene: TRBJ2-3
v_gene: TRBV9
CDR3aa: ASSGDRAADTQY

j_gene: TRBJ2-7
v_gene: TRBV29-1
CDR3aa: SVEGTSFYEQY

j_gene: TRBJ2-5
v_gene: TRBV20-1
CDR3aa: SARGTGTRQETQY

j_gene: TRBJ2-1
v_gene: TRBV29-1
CDR3aa: SALAGGLADEQF

j_gene: TRBJ2-7
v_gene: TRBV12-3/TRBV12-4
CDR3aa: ASSLGDRGVNEQY

j_gene: TRBJ2-2
v_gene: TRBV28
CDR3aa: ASLWLGTPGSCF

j_gene: TRBJ2-1
v_gene: TRBV7-8
CDR3aa: ASSLAQYQGGHYNEQF

j_gene: TRBJ2-1
v_gene: TRBV11-2
CDR3aa: ASSLRVAPYNEQF

j_gene: TRBJ2-1
v_gene: TRBV5-5
CDR3aa: ASSLVHRGNEQF

j_gene: TRBJ2-7
v_gene: TRBV10-3
CDR3aa: AIRKDIGDLRSVYEQY

j_gene: TRBJ2-7
v_gene: TRBV20-1
CDR3aa: SATQGFGYEQY

j_gene: TRBJ2-3
v_gene: TRBV12-3/TRBV12-4
CDR3aa: ASLDELGDTQY

j_gene: TRBJ2-1
v_gene: TRBV3-1
CDR3aa: ASSRPGSYNEQF

j_gene: TRBJ2-7
v_gene: TRBV5-1
CDR3aa: ASSESTAYEQY

j_gene: TRBJ2-7
v_gene: TRBV12-3/TRBV12-4
CDR3aa: ASSLGTGAYEQY

j_gene: TRBJ2-3
v_gene: TRBV2
CDR3aa: GFAGGPSSTDTQY

j_gene: TRBJ2-7
v_gene: TRBV20-1
CDR3aa: SASGNTYEQY

j_gene: TRBJ2-2
v_gene: TRBV29-1
CDR3aa: SVGQGTGELF

j_gene: TRBJ2-3
v_gene: TRBV5-1
CDR3aa: ASSSLAVISTDTQY

j_gene: TRBJ1-1
v_gene: TRBV29-1
CDR3aa: SANPPGPAGTEAF

j_gene: TRBJ2-3
v_gene: TRBV10-3
CDR3aa: AIPGTNTDTQY

j_gene: TRBJ1-4
v_gene: TRBV29-1
CDR3aa: SVDPGQGSEKLF

j_gene: TRBJ2-3
v_gene: TRBV10-1
CDR3aa: ASSGYGLAGADAQY

j_gene: TRBJ2-7
v_gene: TRBV27
CDR3aa: ASSLRSPYEQY

j_gene: TRBJ2-7
v_gene: TRBV4-1
CDR3aa: ASSQEWREYDEQY